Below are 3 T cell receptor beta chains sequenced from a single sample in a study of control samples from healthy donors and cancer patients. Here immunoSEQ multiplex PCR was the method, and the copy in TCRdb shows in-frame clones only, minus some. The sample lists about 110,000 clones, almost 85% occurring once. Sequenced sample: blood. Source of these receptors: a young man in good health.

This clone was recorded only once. CDR3 in DNA: TGTGCCAGCAGCCAAGCCTTAGCGGGGGGAGGCACAGATACGCAGTATTTT. As protein: CASSQALAGGGTDTQYF. The chain couples TRBV3-1 (or the pseudogene TRBV3-2) to TRBJ2-3, with TRBD2 matching over 10 bases. The CDR3 has 17 amino acids. V trimming: 1 base; J trimming: 1 base; junction bases outside the gene matches: 5. The V gene's germline CDR1 is LGHDT and CDR2 YNNKEL (reference sequence).

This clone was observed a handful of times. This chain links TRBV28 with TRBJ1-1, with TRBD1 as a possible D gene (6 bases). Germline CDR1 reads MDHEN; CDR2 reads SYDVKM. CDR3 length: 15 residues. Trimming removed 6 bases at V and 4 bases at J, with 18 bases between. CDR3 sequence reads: CASSRGAAGATEAFF. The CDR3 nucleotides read TGTGCCAGCAGCCGGGGGGCGGCAGGGGCCACTGAAGCTTTCTTT.

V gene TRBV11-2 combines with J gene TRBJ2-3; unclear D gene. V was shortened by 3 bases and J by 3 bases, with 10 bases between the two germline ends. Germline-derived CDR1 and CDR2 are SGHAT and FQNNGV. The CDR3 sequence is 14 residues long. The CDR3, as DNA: TGTGCCAGCAGCTTCGGACCCGGAACAGATACGCAGTATTTT. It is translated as CASSFGPGTDTQYF.